These 10 T cell receptor beta chains share one sample of origin, sequenced in a study of blood T cells in healthy people across ages. Through a sample-barcoded 5' primer and a J-beta primer mix, a second PCR was run for about 6 to 12 cycles. Each CDR3 protein gets one entry after TCRdb re-called the 5' RACE reads with MiXCR. The repertoire holds nearly 1 million distinct CDR3 sequences, just over 50% seen once, with roughly 23% in the top ten. Input material: blood. These receptors all stem from a woman in her fifties or sixties in good health.

This clonotype was seen a few times. This sequence joins TRBV9 and TRBJ2-3; weak D call: TRBD2 (6 bases). This CDR3 has 13 amino acids. With 5 bases removed from V and 6 bases from J, the gap between germline ends came to 13 bases. Germline values: CDR1 SGDLS, CDR2 YYNGEE. The CDR3 DNA is TGTGCCAGCAGTGTTGCGGGGAGGGATACGCAGTATTTT. It is translated as CASSVAGRDTQYF.

This clonotype has more than one count but fewer than ten. V gene TRBV6-6 combines with J gene TRBJ1-1; D call uncertain. Germline values: CDR1 MNHNY, CDR2 SVGAGI (reference sequence). The CDR3 consists of 15 residues. V was clipped by 0 bases and J by 0 bases, with 8 bases between them. As DNA, the CDR3 is TGTGCCAGCAGTTACTCGAATCTCATGAACACTGAAGCTTTCTTT. This sequence encodes CASSYSNLMNTEAFF.

V usage is TRBV25-1 and J usage is TRBJ2-1, with 13 bases lining up with TRBD2. The V and J ends lost 5 bases and 9 bases, in that order; junction bases with no gene match: 13. The V gene's germline CDR1 is MGHDK and CDR2 SYGVNS. The length of the CDR3 is 17 residues. CDR3 in amino acids: CASSTARGTSGRGEQFF. The CDR3 bases are TGTGCCAGCAGTACCGCCAGAGGAACTAGCGGGAGGGGTGAGCAGTTCTTC.

The V and J genes are TRBV6-5 and TRBJ1-5; 7 bases are a match to TRBD1. The CDR3 runs to 15 residues. Trimming took 6 bases from V and 7 from J; bases not matched to a gene: 12. CDR1 and CDR2 (germline): MNHEY, SVGAGI. CDR3 in amino acids: CASSSISQGGQPQHF. The CDR3 nucleotides are TGTGCCAGCAGCAGTATTAGCCAGGGGGGGCAGCCCCAGCATTTT.

This clonotype has a count of ten or more. This chain joins TRBV5-1 and TRBJ2-7; D is undetermined. The germline V gene encodes CDR1 SGHRS and CDR2 YFSETQ. This CDR3 is 15 amino acids long. V dropped 0 bases and J dropped 0 bases, with 10 bases sitting between them. CDR3 sequence: CASSLDGRSSYEQYF. In DNA form, the CDR3 reads TGCGCCAGCAGCTTGGATGGCAGGAGCTCCTACGAGCAGTACTTC.

The V call is TRBV7-2, the J call TRBJ2-5; D remains ambiguous. Between the trimmed V and J ends, which lost 1 base and 5 bases, there was a span of 11 bases. This CDR3 has 14 amino acids. CDR1 and CDR2 (germline): SGHTA, FQGNSA. The CDR3 sequence: CASSLETGGETQYF. As DNA, the CDR3 is TGTGCCAGCAGCTTAGAAACGGGTGGGGAGACCCAGTACTTC.

V is TRBV6-2 or TRBV6-3 and J is TRBJ2-7, with TRBD2 matching over 10 bases. The length of the CDR3 is 19 residues. V gave up 0 bases and J gave up 0 bases; unmatched junction bases: 11. Germline CDR1 is MNHEY and CDR2 is SVGEGT. The DNA for the CDR3 is TGTGCCAGCAGTTACTCTCCTAGCGGGAGACTACGTACCTCCTACGAGCAGTACTTC. This translates into CASSYSPSGRLRTSYEQYF.

This clonotype occurred many times. The junction shows a germline mismatch at one end, possibly a read error. The chain has TRBV6-5 and TRBJ2-7; 10 nucleotides line up with TRBD2. The germline V gene has CDR1 MNHEY and CDR2 SVGAGI. The CDR3 extends over 14 amino acids. CDR3 residues: CASRPGLADYVQYF. In DNA, the CDR3 is TGTGCCAGCAGACCCGGACTAGCGGACTACGTGCAGTACTTC.

V is TRBV7-2 and J is TRBJ2-2; 7 nucleotides line up with TRBD2. The CDR3 runs to 14 residues. V was clipped by 7 bases and J by 5 bases; unmatched bases: 7. CDR1 is SGHTA and CDR2 is FQGNSA in the germline V gene. The CDR3 protein is CASKKGRGTGELFF. CDR3 in DNA: TGTGCCAGCAAGAAGGGGAGGGGTACCGGGGAGCTGTTTTTT.

This chain connects TRBV7-2 to TRBJ2-5, with TRBD2 identical over 9 bases. The CDR3 contains 18 residues. After removal of 5 bases from V and 3 bases from J, the junction contained 16 bases not matched to a gene. CDR1 is SGHTA, CDR2 FQGNSA, per germline. CDR3 amino acids: CASSPRGASGKSEETQYF. In DNA form, the CDR3 reads TGTGCCAGCAGCCCAAGGGGGGCTAGCGGGAAGTCGGAAGAGACCCAGTACTTC.